This T cell receptor (beta chain) was recovered during a study of breast tumors, draining lymph nodes, adjacent tissues. Breast cancer patients provided tissue from their axillary draining lymph nodes. This clonotype appeared many times. Its antigen remains unidentified. Study-level points and caveats: Tumor repertoires ranked between lymph nodes and nontumor tissue in diversity, with V and J gene preferences. Compared with basal-like, luminal-like tumors shared significantly more repertoire with nontumor tissue. Tumor T cell lymph node origin was a supported hypothesis, not proven. Most tumor T cells seemingly derive from lymph node, then expand in tumor.

TCRdb analysed the multiplex PCR reads with MiXCR anew, one entry per CDR3 protein. Altogether 150,000 to 200,000 distinct CDR3 sequences are present, approximately 33% being singletons, with the ten largest covering 4% to 5.5%. The sequence was collected from a female donor with breast cancer. Some clones in this sample may be carry-over from other donors' samples. Input material: axillary lymph node tissue.

In DNA form, the CDR3 reads TGTGCCTGGATGGACATCCAAGAGACCCAGTACTTC. It specifies CAWMDIQETQYF. The chain links TRBV30 to TRBJ2-5, with a weak D call TRBD1 (5 bases). This CDR3 has 12 amino acids. The V gene's germline CDR1 is GTSNPN and CDR2 SVGIG (reference sequence). V was clipped by 4 bases and J by 1 base, with 7 bases between them.